This TCR beta chain was obtained from a study of shared clonotypes between healthy human individuals. Study results and caveats: Non-shared clonotypes were found to have lower generation probabilities than the clonotypes that were shared by all four of the sorted-subset donors. Although depth was large, rarefaction showed that sequencing of the sorted subsets was incomplete.

With respect to this clone: Its antigen is not known.

In the authors' methods: Because ImmunoSEQ provided only junction sequences with no quality scores, the filtering differed. Here immunoSEQ multiplex PCR was the method, and the copy in TCRdb shows in-frame clones only, minus some. V, J and clone size were drawn from that table, and D and trimming were deduced from the DNA. Of hundreds of thousands of clones listed, roughly 70% are singletons. This receptor was obtained from a man younger than 45 in good health. Material for sequencing was memory CD4+ T cells sorted from blood. Noted subset: CD45RA-negative fraction.

The CDR3 protein is CASSSTGQGAYEQYF. CDR3 DNA: TGTGCCAGCAGCTCCACGGGACAGGGGGCATACGAGCAGTACTTC. This sequence joins TRBV5-6 and TRBJ2-7; 12 bases map to TRBD1. Germline CDR1 is SGHDT and CDR2 is YYEEEE. V was pared by 3 bases and J by 4 bases, with 5 bases of the junction left unmatched. The CDR3 runs to 15 residues. The whole variable domain, remainder taken from reference TRBV5-6 and TRBJ2-7, is DAGVTQSPTHLIKTRGQQVTLRCSPKSGHDTVSWYQQALGQGPQFIFQYYEEEERQRGNFPDRFSGHQFPNYSSELNVNALLLGDSALYLCASSSTGQGAYEQYFGPGTRLTVT.